This TCR beta chain was identified during a study of CD8 T cells in ankylosing spondylitis. Study observations and caveats: A TCR beta motif of fewer than ten highly homologous variants seemed to mark ankylosing spondylitis blood.

The authors made TCR beta libraries by quantitative 5'-RACE with molecular barcodes. TCRdb analysed the 5' RACE reads with MiXCR anew, one entry per CDR3 protein. The repertoire includes 700,000 or so distinct CDR3 sequences, roughly 20% of them detected once, and about a fifth sits in the top ten. This clonotype was observed a handful of times. The antigen remains unidentified. This CDR3 comprises 14 residues. V dropped 6 bases and J dropped 8 bases, with 14 bases sitting between them. The sample taken for sequencing was blood, either unsorted or a sorted T cell fraction (not recorded which). The chain couples TRBV12-3 or TRBV12-4 to TRBJ1-6; D is perhaps TRBD1 (5 bases). The source of this sequence is a male donor with ankylosing spondylitis. CDR3 in amino acids: CASSSDSGYSPLHF. Written as DNA, the CDR3 is TGTGCCAGCAGCTCAGACAGCGGGTATTCACCCCTCCACTTT.